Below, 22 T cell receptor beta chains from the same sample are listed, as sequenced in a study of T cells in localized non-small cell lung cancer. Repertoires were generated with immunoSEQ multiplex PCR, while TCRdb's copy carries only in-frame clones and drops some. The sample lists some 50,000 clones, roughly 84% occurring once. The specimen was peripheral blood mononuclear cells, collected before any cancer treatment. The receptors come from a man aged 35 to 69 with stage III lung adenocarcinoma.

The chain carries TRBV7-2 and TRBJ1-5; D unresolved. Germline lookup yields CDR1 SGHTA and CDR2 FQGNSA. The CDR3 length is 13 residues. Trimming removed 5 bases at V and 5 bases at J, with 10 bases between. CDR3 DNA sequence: TGTGCCAGCAGCACCAGTCGGGATCAGCCCCAGCATTTT. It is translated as CASSTSRDQPQHF.

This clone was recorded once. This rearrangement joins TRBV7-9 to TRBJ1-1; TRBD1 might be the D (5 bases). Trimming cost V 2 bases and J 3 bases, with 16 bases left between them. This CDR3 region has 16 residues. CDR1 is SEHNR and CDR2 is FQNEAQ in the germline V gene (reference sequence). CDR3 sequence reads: CASSLFGTRGDTEAFF. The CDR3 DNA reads TGTGCCAGCAGCTTATTCGGTACCAGAGGGGACACTGAAGCTTTCTTT. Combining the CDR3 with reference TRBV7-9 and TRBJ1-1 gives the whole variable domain DTGVSQNPRHKITKRGQNVTFRCDPISEHNRLYWYRQTLGQGPEFLTYFQNEAQLEKSRLLSDRFSAERPKGSFSTLEIQRTEQGDSAMYLCASSLFGTRGDTEAFFGQGTRLTVV.

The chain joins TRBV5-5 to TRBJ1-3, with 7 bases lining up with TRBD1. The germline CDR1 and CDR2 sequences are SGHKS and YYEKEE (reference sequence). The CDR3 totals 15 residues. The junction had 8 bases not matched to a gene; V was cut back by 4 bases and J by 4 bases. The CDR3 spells CASSGGTASGNTIYF. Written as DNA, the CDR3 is TGTGCCAGCAGCGGAGGGACAGCCTCGGGAAACACCATATATTTT.

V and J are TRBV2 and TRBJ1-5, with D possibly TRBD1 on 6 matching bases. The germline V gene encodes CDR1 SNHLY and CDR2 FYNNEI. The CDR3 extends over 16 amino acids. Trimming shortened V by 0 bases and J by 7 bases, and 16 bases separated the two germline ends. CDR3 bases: TGTGCCAGCAGTGAAGCGCTTGGGGGCAGGGGCCAGCCCCAGCATTTT. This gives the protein CASSEALGGRGQPQHF.

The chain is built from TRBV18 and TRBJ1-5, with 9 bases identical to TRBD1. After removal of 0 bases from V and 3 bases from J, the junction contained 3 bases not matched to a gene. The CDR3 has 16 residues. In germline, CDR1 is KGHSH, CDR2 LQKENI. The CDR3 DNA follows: TGTGCCAGCTCACCACCGGGGACAGGGCTCAATCAGCCCCAGCATTTT. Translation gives CASSPPGTGLNQPQHF.

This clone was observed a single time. CDR3 protein: CASSLEDRGRSPLHF. In DNA form, the CDR3 reads TGTGCCAGCAGCTTGGAGGACAGGGGGCGATCACCCCTCCACTTT. The chain has TRBV6-5 and TRBJ1-6; 11 bases match TRBD1. This CDR3 has 15 amino acids. Trimming removed 6 bases from V and 10 bases from J; junction bases left unmatched: 8. Germline lookup yields CDR1 MNHEY and CDR2 SVGAGI.

The CDR3 region has the DNA TGTGCCAGCAGCGGGTTTTCGAACACCGGGGAGCTGTTTTTT. Protein product: CASSGFSNTGELFF. This chain uses TRBV6-5 with TRBJ2-2; D remains ambiguous. Trimming left V 6 bases short and J 0 bases short, with 8 bases between. This CDR3 has 14 amino acids. CDR1 and CDR2 from the germline V gene are MNHEY and SVGAGI.

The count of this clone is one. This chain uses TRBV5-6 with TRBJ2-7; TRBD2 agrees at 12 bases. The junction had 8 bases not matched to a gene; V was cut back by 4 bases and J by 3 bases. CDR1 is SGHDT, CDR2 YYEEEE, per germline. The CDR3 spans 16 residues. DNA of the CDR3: TGTGCCAGCAGCCCGTCCCCTAGCGGGAGGGGCTACGAGCAGTACTTC. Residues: CASSPSPSGRGYEQYF.

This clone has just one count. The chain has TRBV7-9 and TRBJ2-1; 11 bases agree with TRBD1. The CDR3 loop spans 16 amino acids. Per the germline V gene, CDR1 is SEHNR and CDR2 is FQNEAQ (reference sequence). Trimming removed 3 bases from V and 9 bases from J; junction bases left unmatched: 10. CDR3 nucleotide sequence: TGTGCCAGCAGCTTTCCGACCGGGACAGGGGGGAGTGAGCAGTTCTTC. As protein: CASSFPTGTGGSEQFF.

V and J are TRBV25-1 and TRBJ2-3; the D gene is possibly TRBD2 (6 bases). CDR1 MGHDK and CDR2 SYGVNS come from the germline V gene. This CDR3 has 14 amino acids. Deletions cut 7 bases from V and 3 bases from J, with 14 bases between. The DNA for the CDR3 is TGTGCCAGCACCCCGGGAGTGGGGACAGATACGCAGTATTTT. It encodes CASTPGVGTDTQYF.

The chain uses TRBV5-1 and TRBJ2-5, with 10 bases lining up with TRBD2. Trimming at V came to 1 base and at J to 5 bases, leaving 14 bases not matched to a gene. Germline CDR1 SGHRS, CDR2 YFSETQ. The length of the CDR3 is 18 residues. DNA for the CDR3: TGCGCCAGCAGCTTGTCGCCGCGAGCGGGAGGGCCCGGGGAGACCCAGTACTTC. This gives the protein CASSLSPRAGGPGETQYF.

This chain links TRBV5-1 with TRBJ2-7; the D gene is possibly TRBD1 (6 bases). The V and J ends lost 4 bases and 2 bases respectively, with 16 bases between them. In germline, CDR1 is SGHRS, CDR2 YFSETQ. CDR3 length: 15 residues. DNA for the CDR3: TGCGCCAGCAGCCCTATACCCGGGACAACCTACGAGCAGTACTTC. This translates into CASSPIPGTTYEQYF.

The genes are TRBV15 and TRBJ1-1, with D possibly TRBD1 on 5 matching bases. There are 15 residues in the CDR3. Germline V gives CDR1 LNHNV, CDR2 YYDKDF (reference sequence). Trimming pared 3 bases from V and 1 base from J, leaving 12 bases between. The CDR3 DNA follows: TGTGCCACCAGCAGGATTCAGCAGGGGAACACTGAAGCTTTCTTT. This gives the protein CATSRIQQGNTEAFF.

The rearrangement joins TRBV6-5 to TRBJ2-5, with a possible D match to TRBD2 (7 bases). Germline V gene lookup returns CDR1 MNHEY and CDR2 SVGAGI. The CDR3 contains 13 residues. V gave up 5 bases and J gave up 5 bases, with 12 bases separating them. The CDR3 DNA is TGTGCCAGCAGTAACCGGGGGGCGGAGACCCAGTACTTC. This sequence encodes CASSNRGAETQYF.

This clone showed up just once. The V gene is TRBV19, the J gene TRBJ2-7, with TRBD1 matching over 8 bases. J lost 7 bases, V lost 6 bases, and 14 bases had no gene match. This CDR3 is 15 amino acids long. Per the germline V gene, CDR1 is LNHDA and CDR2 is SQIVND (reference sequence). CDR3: CASSAGTGATGEQYF. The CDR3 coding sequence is TGTGCCAGTAGCGCCGGGACAGGAGCGACGGGAGAGCAGTACTTC.

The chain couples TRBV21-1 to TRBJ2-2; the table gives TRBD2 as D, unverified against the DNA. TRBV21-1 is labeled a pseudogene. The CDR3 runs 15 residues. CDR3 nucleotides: TGTGCCAGCAGCGGCGGCACCCAGAACACCGGGGAGCTGTTTTTT. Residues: CASSGGTQNTGELFF.

CDR3 protein: CASRLKMWETQYF. CDR3 DNA: TGTGCAAGTCGCTTAAAAATGTGGGAGACCCAGTACTTC. The rearrangement uses TRBV12-2 and TRBJ2-5. TRBV12-2 is a listed pseudogene. The CDR3 is made up of 13 amino acids.

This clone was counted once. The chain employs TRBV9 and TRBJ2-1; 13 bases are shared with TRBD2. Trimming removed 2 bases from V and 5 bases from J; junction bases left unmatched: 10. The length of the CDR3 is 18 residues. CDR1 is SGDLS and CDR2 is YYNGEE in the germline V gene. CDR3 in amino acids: CASSVGTSGVTPHNEQFF. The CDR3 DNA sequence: TGTGCCAGCAGCGTTGGGACTAGCGGGGTCACCCCCCACAATGAGCAGTTCTTC. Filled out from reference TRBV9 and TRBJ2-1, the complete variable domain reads DSGVTQTPKHLITATGQRVTLRCSPRSGDLSVYWYQQSLDQGLQFLIQYYNGEERAKGNILERFSAQQFPDLHSELNLSSLELGDSALYFCASSVGTSGVTPHNEQFFGPGTRLTVL.

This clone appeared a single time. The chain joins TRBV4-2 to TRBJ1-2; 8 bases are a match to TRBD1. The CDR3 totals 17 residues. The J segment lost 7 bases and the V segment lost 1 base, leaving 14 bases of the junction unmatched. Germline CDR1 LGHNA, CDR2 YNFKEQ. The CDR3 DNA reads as TGTGCCAGCAGCCAAGTTCTCCTGGGGGGACAGGCAAGTGGCTACACCTTC. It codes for CASSQVLLGGQASGYTF.

The DNA of the CDR3 is TGTGCCAGCAGCAATACAATTGGGAGGCCCCAGCATTTT. Translated: CASSNTIGRPQHF. The chain combines TRBV6-5 with TRBJ1-5; D gene ambiguous. Germline V gene data show CDR1 as MNHEY and CDR2 as SVGAGI. Trimming took 6 bases from V and 9 from J, leaving 15 bases between them. CDR3 length: 13 amino acids.

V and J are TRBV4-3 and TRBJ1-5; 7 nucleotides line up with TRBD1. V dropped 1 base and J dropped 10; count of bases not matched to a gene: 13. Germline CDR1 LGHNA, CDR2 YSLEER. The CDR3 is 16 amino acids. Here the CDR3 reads CASSQGGVRGFDPQHF. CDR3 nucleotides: TGCGCCAGCAGCCAAGGTGGGGTCAGGGGGTTTGATCCCCAGCATTTT.

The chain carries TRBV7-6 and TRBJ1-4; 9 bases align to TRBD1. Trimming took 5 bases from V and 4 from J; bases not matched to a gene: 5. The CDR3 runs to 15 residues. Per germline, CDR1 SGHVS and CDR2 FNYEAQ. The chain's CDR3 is CASSQGQGYNEKLFF. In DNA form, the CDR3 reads TGTGCCAGCAGCCAGGGACAGGGTTATAATGAAAAACTGTTTTTT.